Here is one T cell receptor (beta chain) with its context. Method: immunoSEQ multiplex PCR; TCRdb's copy keeps in-frame clones and lacks some. The sample holds about 610,000 clones, about 97% seen once. This sample was taken from a study of shared clonotypes between healthy human individuals. V was pared by 2 bases and J by 4 bases, with 7 bases of the junction left unmatched. Germline lookup yields CDR1 LNHDA and CDR2 SQIVND (reference sequence). The CDR3 consists of 17 residues. The source is a woman aged 25 to 45 in good health. Sequencing was performed on naive CD4+ T cells sorted from blood. As to subset: CD45RA+ positively selected. The rearrangement uses TRBV19 and TRBJ2-1; 11 bases fit TRBD2. CDR3 coding DNA: TGTGCCAGTAGTATATTCGTCACTAGCGGGAGTTACAATGAGCAGTTCTTC. Its protein product is CASSIFVTSGSYNEQFF.